This TCR beta chain was sequenced during a study of T cell repertoires in cytomegalovirus infection. Overall study findings and caveats: Adding up the frequency of public TCR beta families identified people who carried CMV plus the relevant HLA. Ex vivo, HLA-C-restricted CMV-specific TCR beta clonotypes prevailed over the rest of the response.

About this clonotype itself: Its cognate antigen is unknown.

Germline values: CDR1 MDHEN, CDR2 SYDVKM. Trimming removed 7 bases from V and 6 bases from J, with 7 bases in between. This CDR3 has 11 residues. TCRdb analysed the reads with MiXCR anew, one entry per CDR3 protein. The sample yields 290,000 or so distinct CDR3 sequences, roughly 23% seen once. Sequenced sample: PBMCs. The chain has TRBV28 and TRBJ2-1; either TRBD1 or TRBD2 may supply D (5 bases each). This clonotype was obtained from a human donor in good health (CMV status not recorded). Some clones in this sample may be carry-over from other donors' samples. The CDR3 region has the DNA TGTGCCAGCATGGGGGTCAATGAGCAGTTCTTC. Translating it yields CASMGVNEQFF. The whole variable domain, remainder taken from reference TRBV28 and TRBJ2-1, is DVKVTQSSRYLVKRTGEKVFLECVQDMDHENMFWYRQDPGLGLRLIYFSYDVKMKEKGDIPEGYSVSREKKERFSLILESASTNQTSMYLCASMGVNEQFFGPGTRLTVL.